This T cell receptor (beta chain) derives from a study of blood T cells in healthy people across ages. Germline V gene lookup returns CDR1 SEHNR and CDR2 FQNEAQ (reference sequence). Deletions cut 10 bases from V and 1 base from J, with 14 bases between. This CDR3 contains 13 residues. Study-level results: Among long-lived donors, naive CD4+ cells were more numerous and diversity higher than in aged donors.

Using a J-beta primer mix together with a sample-barcoded 5' primer, a second PCR was run for roughly 6 to 12 cycles. A template-switch adaptor with 12 random nucleotides tagged each cDNA molecule. In TCRdb, the 5' RACE reads were re-called with MiXCR into one record per CDR3 protein. In the table there are around 1,700,000 distinct CDR3 sequences, 28% of which are singletons. This clonotype was picked up many times. Its antigen remains unknown. The sample was blood. The chain has TRBV7-9 and TRBJ2-7, with unresolved D. The receptor was isolated from a woman in her 30s in good health. CDR3 amino acids: CAINRPGSYEQYF. The CDR3 nucleotides are TGTGCCATAAACCGACCAGGATCCTACGAGCAGTACTTC. Together with reference TRBV7-9 and TRBJ2-7, the CDR3 gives the full variable domain: DTGVSQNPRHKITKRGQNVTFRCDPISEHNRLYWYRQTLGQGPEFLTYFQNEAQLEKSRLLSDRFSAERPKGSFSTLEIQRTEQGDSAMYLCAINRPGSYEQYFGPGTRLTVT.